Presented here are 19 T cell receptor beta chains from one specimen sequenced in a study of T cells in Graves' hyperthyroidism and ophthalmopathy. Amplified TCR beta CDR3 regions came from RNA transcripts. The TCR CDR3 first-round RT-PCR relied on the HTBI primer set. In TCRdb, the multiplex PCR reads were re-called with MiXCR into one record per CDR3 protein. Of fewer than 500,000 distinct CDR3 sequences listed, roughly 14% are singletons. Sequencing was carried out using blood. Receptors originate from a woman between 25 and 40 years old with Graves' ophthalmopathy.

This clonotype showed up just a few times. Sequence at one end of the junction differs from germline and may be a read error. The V call is TRBV7-7, the J call TRBJ2-2, with a weak D call TRBD1 (5 bases). Germline values: CDR1 SSHAT, CDR2 FNYEAQ (reference sequence). The CDR3 contains 14 residues. CDR3 coding DNA: TGTGCTAGCAGCCCCGGACACGGCGCCGGGGAGCTGTTTTTT. The encoded protein is CASSPGHGAGELFF.

This clonotype was seen many times. The chain is built from TRBV7-2 and TRBJ1-4; D unclear. Germline V gives CDR1 SGHTA, CDR2 FQGNSA. The V and J ends lost 5 bases and 3 bases respectively, with 10 bases between them. This CDR3 region has 14 residues. The CDR3 coding sequence is TGTGCCAGCAGCCCCAGTCGATCTAATGAAAAACTGTTTTTT. Protein product: CASSPSRSNEKLFF.

This clonotype is labeled as medium-sized. The chain uses TRBV5-6 and TRBJ1-4; D unresolved. Germline V gene data show CDR1 as SGHDT and CDR2 as YYEEEE. This CDR3 contains 12 residues. The V end was cut by 0 bases, the J end by 6 bases, with 3 bases between. The CDR3 DNA is TGTGCCAGCAGCTTGGTCGATGAAAAACTGTTTTTT. This sequence encodes CASSLVDEKLFF.

CDR3 residues: CSARGGTGPYEQYF. The CDR3 nucleotides are TGCAGTGCTAGAGGGGGGACAGGGCCCTACGAGCAGTACTTC. The chain links TRBV20-1 to TRBJ2-7; 9 positions agree with TRBD1. The germline gives CDR1 DFQATT, CDR2 SNEGSKA (reference sequence). The V segment lost 1 base and the J segment 2 bases; nucleotides outside the gene matches: 3. CDR3 length: 14 amino acids.

This clonotype appeared many times. This chain connects TRBV4-1 to TRBJ2-1, with D possibly matching TRBD1 (5 bases). Deletions cut 4 bases from V and 8 bases from J, with 18 bases between. Germline V lookup: CDR1 MGHRA, CDR2 YSYEKL. The CDR3 totals 15 residues. The CDR3 sequence: CASSRPRVGRYEQFF. For the CDR3, the DNA is TGCGCCAGCAGCCGCCCCAGGGTTGGTCGCTATGAGCAGTTCTTC.

The chain joins TRBV19 to TRBJ2-3; D is unclear. This CDR3 contains 14 residues. The V and J ends lost 0 bases and 0 bases respectively, with 4 bases between them. CDR1 and CDR2 from the germline V gene are LNHDA and SQIVND (reference sequence). The CDR3 sequence is CASSIDPSTDTQYF. Here the CDR3 DNA reads TGTGCCAGTAGTATAGATCCCAGCACAGATACGCAGTATTTT.

Many counts were recorded for this clonotype. The genes are TRBV5-6 and TRBJ2-5; D gene ambiguous. Trimming took off 4 bases at V and 2 bases at J, with 9 bases between the two ends. The CDR3 totals 13 residues. Germline-derived CDR1 and CDR2 are SGHDT and YYEEEE. The CDR3 sequence is CASSMRWQETQYF. The CDR3 DNA follows: TGTGCCAGCAGCATGCGGTGGCAAGAGACCCAGTACTTC. Combining the CDR3 with reference TRBV5-6 and TRBJ2-5 gives the whole variable domain DAGVTQSPTHLIKTRGQQVTLRCSPKSGHDTVSWYQQALGQGPQFIFQYYEEEERQRGNFPDRFSGHQFPNYSSELNVNALLLGDSALYLCASSMRWQETQYFGPGTRLLVL.

The chain carries TRBV27 and TRBJ1-2; 9 nucleotides match TRBD1. Germline V gives CDR1 MNHEY, CDR2 SMNVEV (reference sequence). The CDR3 covers 15 residues. V shed 4 bases and J 0 bases; nucleotides not matched to a gene: 3. The CDR3 DNA reads as TGTGCCAGCAGTTGGACAGGGGAGTCTAACTATGGCTACACCTTC. Encoded protein: CASSWTGESNYGYTF.

This clonotype was detected only a few times. This may come from a read error, since a much larger clone is one base off. V and J are TRBV12-3 or TRBV12-4 and TRBJ2-3, with 9 positions matching TRBD2. V dropped 3 bases and J dropped 3; count of bases not matched to a gene: 7. The CDR3 is 16 residues long. The CDR3: CASSFGPGLATDTQYF. CDR3 DNA: TGTGCCAGCAGTTTCGGACCGGGACTAGCAACAGATACGCAGTATTTT.

Ten or more counts support this clonotype. The J gene is TRBJ1-6, the V gene TRBV11-2; D uncertain. CDR1 and CDR2 from the germline V gene are SGHAT and FQNNGV. The V gene lost 4 bases and the J gene lost 4 bases, with 11 bases spanning the gap. This CDR3 spans 15 amino acids. In DNA, the CDR3 is TGTGCCAGCAGCTCCGGTTTTACGTATAATTCACCCCTCCACTTT. Its translation is CASSSGFTYNSPLHF.

This clonotype has ten or more counts. The V gene is TRBV28, the J gene TRBJ1-2; D possibly corresponds to TRBD1 (5 bases). Trimming cost V 6 bases and J 6 bases, with 14 bases left between them. Germline assignment: CDR1 MDHEN and CDR2 SYDVKM. CDR3 length: 13 residues. CDR3 protein: CASRSGTIDGYTF. The CDR3, as DNA: TGTGCCAGCAGATCCGGGACTATAGATGGCTACACCTTC.

This clonotype was seen ten or more times. The chain uses TRBV11-2 and TRBJ2-1; the D gene is possibly TRBD2 (6 bases). Trimming pared 4 bases from V and 8 bases from J, leaving 21 bases between. Germline assignment: CDR1 SGHAT and CDR2 FQNNGV. The CDR3 runs to 16 residues. Written as DNA, the CDR3 is TGTGCCAGCAGCTCGCGATTGGGACTTCCCGGGGATGAGCAGTTCTTC. Amino acid sequence: CASSSRLGLPGDEQFF.

This clonotype was seen many times. This chain uses TRBV2 with TRBJ1-1, with D possibly being TRBD1 (5 bases). The CDR3 runs to 14 residues. V was shortened by 4 bases and J by 4 bases, with 13 bases between the two germline ends. Germline values: CDR1 SNHLY, CDR2 FYNNEI. The chain's CDR3 is CASSVVSGGTEAFF. CDR3 coding DNA: TGTGCCAGCAGTGTTGTGAGCGGGGGCACTGAAGCTTTCTTT.

This clonotype has more than one count but fewer than ten. The chain carries TRBV6-2 or TRBV6-3 and TRBJ2-7; D possibly corresponds to TRBD2 (5 bases). Per the germline V gene, CDR1 is MNHEY and CDR2 is SVGEGT. Trimming took off 0 bases at V and 0 bases at J, with 15 bases between the two ends. The CDR3 sequence is 17 residues long. Here the CDR3 reads CASSYSRLADLSYEQYF. CDR3 bases: TGTGCCAGCAGTTACTCTAGGCTAGCAGACCTCTCCTACGAGCAGTACTTC.

This clonotype was detected a few times. The rearrangement links TRBV20-1 to TRBJ2-1; D not resolved. This CDR3 region has 11 residues. Germline-derived CDR1 and CDR2 are DFQATT and SNEGSKA (reference sequence). With 5 bases removed from V and 15 bases from J, the gap between germline ends came to 17 bases. The CDR3 DNA sequence: TGCAGTGCTTTTATGAGTTCGGGTGGGTTCTTC. As protein: CSAFMSSGGFF.

This clonotype was picked up many times. The rearrangement joins TRBV7-8 to TRBJ2-6, with D perhaps given as TRBD1 or TRBD2 (5 bases each). V was clipped by 5 bases and J by 0 bases, with 20 bases between them. CDR3 size: 19 residues. Germline V gene lookup returns CDR1 SGHVS and CDR2 FQNEAQ. This CDR3 is CASSPPRGRVHSGANVLTF. For the CDR3, the DNA is TGTGCCAGCAGCCCCCCGAGGGGCAGAGTCCACTCTGGGGCCAACGTCCTGACTTTC.

In its sample, this clonotype was seen many times. This sequence joins TRBV2 and TRBJ1-3; D remains unclear. Per the germline V gene, CDR1 is SNHLY and CDR2 is FYNNEI. V was trimmed by 5 bases and J by 1 base, leaving 9 bases between them. This CDR3 region has 14 residues. The CDR3 sequence is CASSNLRSGNTIYF. CDR3 DNA: TGTGCCAGCAGTAACCTCCGGTCTGGAAACACCATATATTTT.

This clonotype was detected many times. The rearrangement joins TRBV11-3 to TRBJ2-5; D is ambiguous. V dropped 5 bases and J dropped 3 bases, with 13 bases sitting between them. Germline V gene sequence: CDR1 SGHNT, CDR2 YENEEA. The CDR3 runs to 14 residues. CDR3 nucleotide sequence: TGTGCCAGCAGCCCAGATAAGCGCGAAGAGACCCAGTACTTC. Translation gives CASSPDKREETQYF.

The chain is built from TRBV6-5 and TRBJ2-7; D unresolved. Germline V gene data show CDR1 as MNHEY and CDR2 as SVGAGI. CDR3 length: 13 amino acids. Deletions cut 2 bases from V and 2 bases from J, with 7 bases between. DNA of the CDR3: TGTGCCAGCAGTTACAGTGAGGCCTACGAGCAGTACTTC. It translates to CASSYSEAYEQYF.